The 6 T cell receptor beta chains below all came from one sample that was sequenced in a study of shared clonotypes between healthy human individuals. The protocol was immunoSEQ multiplex PCR, while the TCRdb copy is restricted to in-frame clones and leaves out a portion. Seen here are some 2,500,000 clones, about nine tenths observed once, and the top ten hold roughly 0.34%. The sequencing input was naive CD4+ T cells from PBMCs. Subset given: CD45RA+ positively selected. All receptors derive from a man aged 18-30 years in good health. Some clones in this sample may be carry-over from other donors' samples.

This clone was detected once. The rearrangement uses TRBV2 and TRBJ2-5; 7 positions match TRBD1. The junction had 4 bases not matched to a gene; V was cut back by 6 bases and J by 3 bases. The CDR3 has 13 amino acids. Germline V CDR1 and CDR2: SNHLY, FYNNEI. The CDR3 bases are TGTGCCAGCAGGGGACAGCCCGAAGAGACCCAGTACTTC. Translating gives CASRGQPEETQYF.

This clone was observed once. This chain links TRBV5-1 with TRBJ1-1; TRBD1 might be the D (6 bases). Germline loops: CDR1 SGHRS, CDR2 YFSETQ. The CDR3 is made up of 15 amino acids. Deletions cut 0 bases from V and 4 bases from J, with 13 bases between. The CDR3 spells CASSLAGQGSTEAFF. The CDR3 coding sequence is TGCGCCAGCAGCTTGGCCGGCCAGGGGTCCACTGAAGCTTTCTTT.

The chain combines TRBV29-1 with TRBJ1-5; D is perhaps TRBD1 (5 bases). This CDR3 comprises 13 residues. Per the germline V gene, CDR1 is SQVTM and CDR2 is ANQGSEA. V shed 6 bases and J shed 7 bases, with 16 bases lying between them. CDR3 nucleotides: TGCAGCGTCAATCAGGGTGGGGACCAGCCCCAGCATTTT. It is translated as CSVNQGGDQPQHF.

This clone is a singleton in its sample. The CDR3 DNA follows: TGTGCCAGCAGCCACCCTACAGGGGGCAGAAAGACTGAAGCTTTCTTT. It is translated as CASSHPTGGRKTEAFF. This chain joins TRBV7-2 and TRBJ1-1; TRBD1 aligns across 9 bases. This CDR3 has 16 residues. Unmatched junction bases numbered 12, after V lost 5 bases and J lost 5 bases. The germline CDR1 and CDR2 sequences are SGHTA and FQGNSA.

The genes are TRBV18 and TRBJ2-2; tentatively, D is TRBD1 or TRBD2 (5 bases each). Trimming removed 3 bases at V and 2 bases at J, with 19 bases between. This CDR3 comprises 18 residues. From germline, CDR1 is KGHSH and CDR2 LQKENI. Here the CDR3 DNA reads TGTGCCAGCTCACCGGGGCTAGCTCCGAAGGGTAACACCGGGGAGCTGTTTTTT. Amino acid sequence: CASSPGLAPKGNTGELFF. The full variable domain, with the rest looked up from reference TRBV18 and TRBJ2-2, is NAGVMQNPRHLVRRRGQEARLRCSPMKGHSHVYWYRQLPEEGLKFMVYLQKENIIDESGMPKERFSAEFPKEGPSILRIQQVVRGDSAAYFCASSPGLAPKGNTGELFFGEGSRLTVL.

The chain employs TRBV5-6 and TRBJ2-1, with D hard to call. The germline V gene encodes CDR1 SGHDT and CDR2 YYEEEE. The CDR3 is 16 residues long. V was pared by 3 bases and J by 6 bases, with 19 bases between. CDR3 nucleotide sequence: TGTGCCAGCAGCTCTAGGCGGTCAGGTCGAGTCAATGAGCAGTTCTTC. Protein product: CASSSRRSGRVNEQFF.